These 21 T cell receptor beta chains originate from one sample sequenced in a study of blood T cell repertoires in COVID-19. Sequenced by immunoSEQ multiplex PCR; TCRdb stores in-frame clones only, minus some. The table has around 190,000 clones, roughly 80% seen once. Sample: peripheral blood. All receptors come from a human donor in a cohort sampled during active COVID-19.

CDR3 sequence reads: CASSFGSPGQPNSPLHF. The CDR3 DNA follows: TGTGCCAGCAGTTTTGGATCCCCGGGACAGCCTAATTCACCCCTCCACTTT. This chain uses TRBV27 with TRBJ1-6, with 7 bases identical to TRBD1. The V segment lost 3 bases and the J segment 6 bases; nucleotides outside the gene matches: 11. The CDR3 contains 17 residues. Per the germline V gene, CDR1 is MNHEY and CDR2 is SMNVEV (reference sequence).

The chain combines TRBV15 with TRBJ2-6; D perhaps matches TRBD1 (5 bases). Germline lookup yields CDR1 LNHNV and CDR2 YYDKDF (reference sequence). The CDR3 covers 15 residues. V was pared by 5 bases and J by 0 bases, with 8 bases between. The CDR3 protein is CATSGDSSGANVLTF. The CDR3 nucleotides read TGTGCCACCAGCGGCGACAGCTCTGGGGCCAACGTCCTGACTTTC.

The chain combines TRBV5-1 with TRBJ2-1, with TRBD1 identical over 8 bases. CDR1 is SGHRS, CDR2 YFSETQ, per germline. The junction had 8 bases not matched to a gene; V was cut back by 0 bases and J by 6 bases. CDR3 length: 16 amino acids. The CDR3 DNA follows: TGCGCCAGCAGCTTGGGGGGACAGGCGGTAGGCAATGAGCAGTTCTTC. Its protein is CASSLGGQAVGNEQFF. The full variable domain, in which reference TRBV5-1 and TRBJ2-1 provide the parts outside the CDR3, is KAGVTQTPRYLIKTRGQQVTLSCSPISGHRSVSWYQQTPGQGLQFLFEYFSETQRNKGNFPGRFSGRQFSNSRSEMNVSTLELGDSALYLCASSLGGQAVGNEQFFGPGTRLTVL.

This sequence joins TRBV9 and TRBJ2-6, with D unclear. V shed 0 bases and J shed 0 bases, with 4 bases lying between them. The germline CDR1 and CDR2 sequences are SGDLS and YYNGEE. This CDR3 has 15 residues. In DNA, the CDR3 is TGTGCCAGCAGCGTAGTAATCTCTGGGGCCAACGTCCTGACTTTC. Translation: CASSVVISGANVLTF.

This clone has only a few counts. V and J are TRBV7-9 and TRBJ1-1, with TRBD1 as a possible D gene (5 bases). Germline CDR1 reads SEHNR; CDR2 reads FQNEAQ (reference sequence). The CDR3 consists of 16 residues. The germline V and J ends were trimmed by 5 bases and 5 bases, with 21 bases remaining between them. The CDR3 DNA follows: TGTGCCAGCAGCGGATCGCCCATTGGCAAGGGGACTGAAGCTTTCTTT. Its translation is CASSGSPIGKGTEAFF.

There are a few counts of this clone. The chain is built from TRBV5-1 and TRBJ2-5; TRBD2 is a possible D gene (6 bases). Per the germline V gene, CDR1 is SGHRS and CDR2 is YFSETQ. The CDR3 consists of 13 residues. Trimming took 3 bases from V and 5 from J, leaving 11 bases between them. The CDR3 sequence is CASSYAEGETQYF. The CDR3 DNA reads as TGCGCCAGCAGCTACGCGGAGGGGGAGACCCAGTACTTC.

V gene TRBV9 combines with J gene TRBJ1-4; D call uncertain. The CDR3 is 14 residues long. V was trimmed by 3 bases and J by 7 bases, leaving 13 bases between them. Looked up from germline, CDR1 is SGDLS and CDR2 is YYNGEE. CDR3 in DNA: TGTGCCAGCAGCGGCGGCGACCCCACTGAAAAACTGTTTTTT. The encoded protein is CASSGGDPTEKLFF.

This chain connects TRBV29-1 to TRBJ2-7; the D is unclear. CDR1 is SQVTM and CDR2 is ANQGSEA in the germline V gene. Between the trimmed V and J ends, which lost 1 base and 2 bases, there was a span of 6 bases. The CDR3 is 12 residues long. This CDR3 reads CSVEGPAYEQYF. The DNA of the CDR3 is TGCAGCGTTGAAGGTCCAGCCTACGAGCAGTACTTC.

The gene calls are TRBV19 and TRBJ1-3; 8 bases agree with TRBD1. Germline V gene lookup returns CDR1 LNHDA and CDR2 SQIVND (reference sequence). After removal of 5 bases from V and 0 bases from J, the junction contained 6 bases not matched to a gene. The CDR3 contains 16 residues. CDR3 sequence (DNA): TGTGCCAGTAGTGCGGGACAGGCCAACTCTGGAAACACCATATATTTT. Its protein is CASSAGQANSGNTIYF.

The chain uses TRBV7-8 and TRBJ2-5; D may be TRBD2 (6 bases). The ends were cut back, 5 bases at V and 6 bases at J, with 28 bases in the middle. CDR3 length equals 18 residues. Germline-derived CDR1 and CDR2 are SGHVS and FQNEAQ. CDR3 in amino acids: CASSARPLGTSNRQTQYF. CDR3 DNA: TGTGCCAGCAGCGCACGTCCGTTGGGCACTAGCAATCGGCAGACCCAGTACTTC.

The chain recombines TRBV2 with TRBJ2-3; D may be TRBD2 (6 bases). CDR3 length: 16 residues. Trimming left V 6 bases short and J 2 bases short, with 18 bases between. Germline CDR1 SNHLY, CDR2 FYNNEI. CDR3 protein: CASSGSRGFITDTQYF. The CDR3, as DNA: TGTGCCAGCAGCGGATCACGGGGGTTTATCACAGATACGCAGTATTTT.

The V gene is TRBV3-1 (or the pseudogene TRBV3-2), the J gene TRBJ2-7; tentative D call: TRBD2 (6 bases). Germline CDR1 reads LGHDT; CDR2 reads YNNKEL (reference sequence). The CDR3 is 16 amino acids. Between the trimmed V and J ends, which lost 6 bases and 6 bases, there was a span of 24 bases. CDR3 DNA sequence: TGTGCCAGCAGTCCGAGCAGACTTCGAGGAGGGTCCGAGCAGTACTTC. Protein sequence: CASSPSRLRGGSEQYF.

The rearrangement links TRBV5-6 to TRBJ2-7; D perhaps matches TRBD2 (6 bases). Trimming removed 3 bases at V and 1 base at J, with 14 bases between. Germline CDR1 and CDR2: SGHDT and YYEEEE. The CDR3 loop spans 15 amino acids. The CDR3 spells CASSYRDLGSYEQYF. As DNA, the CDR3 is TGTGCCAGCAGCTATCGGGACTTAGGATCCTACGAGCAGTACTTC.

The sample holds a few counts of this clone. The chain joins TRBV11-2 to TRBJ2-7, with D possibly matching TRBD1 (6 bases). CDR1 and CDR2 from the germline V gene are SGHAT and FQNNGV. The ends were cut back, 5 bases at V and 2 bases at J, with 13 bases in the middle. CDR3 size: 14 residues. CDR3 in DNA: TGTGCCAGCAGCCTACTGGACAGTACCTACGAGCAGTACTTC. Protein: CASSLLDSTYEQYF.

V gene TRBV3-1 (or the pseudogene TRBV3-2) combines with J gene TRBJ1-1, with D possibly TRBD1 on 5 matching bases. The CDR3 has 15 residues. Trimming removed 1 base at V and 1 base at J, with 10 bases between. Per the germline V gene, CDR1 is LGHDT and CDR2 is YNNKEL (reference sequence). CDR3 protein: CASSQVGHPNTEAFF. The CDR3 nucleotides read TGTGCCAGCAGCCAAGTTGGACACCCGAACACTGAAGCTTTCTTT.

The CDR3 DNA sequence: TGTGCCAGCAGCACTAACGGACAATTCAAAAGCAATCAGCCCCAGCATTTT. Translated, it gives CASSTNGQFKSNQPQHF. J is TRBJ1-5 and V is TRBV7-3; perhaps TRBD1 as D (5 bases). Deletions cut 5 bases from V and 1 base from J, with 18 bases between. CDR1 is SGHTA, CDR2 FQGTGA, per germline. This CDR3 comprises 17 residues.

The V gene is TRBV11-1, the J gene TRBJ1-2, with D perhaps matching TRBD1 (5 bases). CDR1 and CDR2 (germline): SGHAT, FQDESV (reference sequence). Trimming stripped 3 bases from V and 0 bases from J, with 11 bases between. The CDR3 has 15 residues. In DNA form, the CDR3 reads TGTGCCAGCAGCTTTGGGGCAGAGACTAACTATGGCTACACCTTC. Residues: CASSFGAETNYGYTF.

This chain connects TRBV4-1 to TRBJ1-2; 8 bases align to TRBD1. J lost 4 bases, V lost 0 bases, and 4 bases had no gene match. The CDR3 length is 15 residues. Germline lookup yields CDR1 MGHRA and CDR2 YSYEKL. CDR3 coding DNA: TGCGCCAGCAGCCAAGAATCGGGACAGGCCTATGGCTACACCTTC. It specifies CASSQESGQAYGYTF.

J is TRBJ2-7 and V is TRBV5-1, with TRBD2 as a possible D gene (7 bases). CDR1 and CDR2 (germline): SGHRS, YFSETQ. This CDR3 contains 16 residues. V lost 1 base to trimming and J lost 0 bases, with 14 bases between them. The CDR3 loop is CASSLYGGQHSYEQYF. In DNA, the CDR3 is TGCGCCAGCAGCTTGTACGGGGGGCAACACTCCTACGAGCAGTACTTC. Together with reference TRBV5-1 and TRBJ2-7, the CDR3 gives the full variable domain: KAGVTQTPRYLIKTRGQQVTLSCSPISGHRSVSWYQQTPGQGLQFLFEYFSETQRNKGNFPGRFSGRQFSNSRSEMNVSTLELGDSALYLCASSLYGGQHSYEQYFGPGTRLTVT.

This sequence joins TRBV7-6 and TRBJ2-7; 9 nucleotides line up with TRBD1. Trimming removed 2 bases from V and 3 bases from J; junction bases left unmatched: 5. The CDR3 covers 15 residues. Germline CDR1 and CDR2: SGHVS and FNYEAQ. CDR3 loop: CASSLSGTGNYEQYF. The CDR3 bases are TGTGCCAGCAGCTTATCCGGGACAGGGAACTACGAGCAGTACTTC.

The J gene is TRBJ1-1, the V gene TRBV9; D unresolved. The germline V gene encodes CDR1 SGDLS and CDR2 YYNGEE. The CDR3 has 14 amino acids. The germline V and J ends were trimmed by 0 bases and 3 bases, with 9 bases remaining between them. In nucleotides, the CDR3 is TGTGCCAGCAGCGTAGCGGACTGGGACACTGAAGCTTTCTTT. As protein: CASSVADWDTEAFF.